Each of the 22 T cell receptor beta chains below was sequenced from the same sample in a study of PD-L1 blockade in urothelial cancer. Method: immunoSEQ multiplex PCR; TCRdb's copy keeps in-frame clones and lacks some. The profile shows tens of thousands of clones, 90% of them singletons. The time point was: pretreatment peripheral blood. The sample here was PBMCs, taken around atezolizumab (anti-PD-L1) treatment. Every receptor here comes from a man between 60 and 75 years old with urothelial cancer.

V usage is TRBV6-1 and J usage is TRBJ1-2; 7 bases are a match to TRBD1. The CDR3 extends over 13 amino acids. In germline, CDR1 is MNHNS, CDR2 SASEGT. J gave up 2 bases and V 4 bases, and 1 base lay outside the gene matches. CDR3 bases: TGTGCCAGCAGTGGACAGGGAAACTATGGCTACACCTTC. Amino acid sequence: CASSGQGNYGYTF.

The V gene is TRBV19, the J gene TRBJ2-7; 7 bases map to TRBD2. From germline, CDR1 is LNHDA and CDR2 SQIVND (reference sequence). J was trimmed by 0 bases and V by 6 bases; bases with no gene match: 14. The CDR3 consists of 17 residues. The CDR3 protein is CASSIRSLAASSYEQYF. DNA of the CDR3: TGTGCCAGTAGCATACGGAGCCTAGCGGCATCCTCCTACGAGCAGTACTTC.

The V call is TRBV6-5, the J call TRBJ1-2; 8 bases agree with TRBD1. After removal of 2 bases from V and 2 bases from J, the junction contained 1 base not matched to a gene. Germline loops: CDR1 MNHEY, CDR2 SVGAGI. CDR3 length: 14 amino acids. The CDR3 loop reads CASSYDRGNYGYTF. In DNA, the CDR3 is TGTGCCAGCAGTTACGACAGGGGCAACTATGGCTACACCTTC.

V gene TRBV6-1 combines with J gene TRBJ1-3; 7 bases map to TRBD1. The germline gives CDR1 MNHNS, CDR2 SASEGT. The trim removed 5 bases at V and 9 bases at J, leaving 7 bases unmatched. The CDR3 has 13 amino acids. Here the CDR3 reads CASSPEEGATIYF. The CDR3 DNA reads as TGTGCCAGCAGTCCGGAGGAGGGGGCCACCATATATTTT.

This chain connects TRBV11-3 to TRBJ2-3, with 10 bases aligning to TRBD2. CDR1 is SGHNT, CDR2 YENEEA, per germline. The CDR3 length is 16 residues. V lost 3 bases, J lost 4 bases, and 7 bases stayed unmatched. CDR3 nucleotide sequence: TGTGCCAGCAGCTTGGATGTTAGCGGGAGGTCAGATACGCAGTATTTT. This sequence encodes CASSLDVSGRSDTQYF.

There are a few counts of this clone. V gene TRBV27 combines with J gene TRBJ2-7; D remains unclear. V lost 5 bases and J lost 7, with 12 bases in between. This CDR3 comprises 12 residues. Germline V gene data show CDR1 as MNHEY and CDR2 as SMNVEV (reference sequence). DNA for the CDR3: TGTGCCAGCAGTCCTGGTGCTCGGGAGCAGTACTTC. It translates to CASSPGAREQYF.

This clone was seen a handful of times. The chain combines TRBV6-5 with TRBJ1-1; 7 nucleotides line up with TRBD1. After removal of 6 bases from V and 2 bases from J, the junction contained 6 bases not matched to a gene. Germline CDR1 and CDR2: MNHEY and SVGAGI. The CDR3 is 14 amino acids. The CDR3 region has the DNA TGTGCCAGCAGGCGGGGACAGCTAAACACTGAAGCTTTCTTT. It yields the protein CASRRGQLNTEAFF.

The gene calls are TRBV7-2 and TRBJ1-2; D gene ambiguous. Per germline, CDR1 SGHTA and CDR2 FQGNSA. The CDR3 is 15 amino acids. V lost 4 bases and J 4 bases, leaving 16 bases between the germline ends. The CDR3 loop reads CASSSMGGGPYGYTF. The CDR3 DNA is TGTGCCAGCAGCTCCATGGGAGGCGGCCCCTATGGCTACACCTTC.

The J gene is TRBJ2-7, the V gene TRBV28; weak D call: TRBD1 (5 bases). The CDR3 is 14 amino acids. Trimming left V 6 bases short and J 0 bases short, with 12 bases between. Germline V lookup: CDR1 MDHEN, CDR2 SYDVKM. CDR3 amino acids: CASSLGQSSYEQYF. The CDR3 nucleotides read TGTGCCAGCAGCCTTGGACAAAGCTCCTACGAGCAGTACTTC. Full variable domain (missing parts from reference TRBV28 and TRBJ2-7): DVKVTQSSRYLVKRTGEKVFLECVQDMDHENMFWYRQDPGLGLRLIYFSYDVKMKEKGDIPEGYSVSREKKERFSLILESASTNQTSMYLCASSLGQSSYEQYFGPGTRLTVT.

The CDR3 here is CASRPDGLVSGGSYEQYF. CDR3 DNA: TGTGCCAGCAGACCTGACGGATTAGTGTCGGGGGGATCGTACGAGCAGTACTTC. The rearrangement joins TRBV7-9 to TRBJ2-7, with TRBD2 matching over 7 bases. V shed 6 bases and J 4 bases; nucleotides not matched to a gene: 21. From germline, CDR1 is SEHNR and CDR2 FQNEAQ (reference sequence). This CDR3 has 18 residues.

This sequence joins TRBV2 and TRBJ1-1; no firm D call. The CDR3 is 12 amino acids. Trimming took 4 bases from V and 6 from J, leaving 9 bases between them. In germline, CDR1 is SNHLY, CDR2 FYNNEI. The CDR3 region is CASSVISAEAFF. The DNA for the CDR3 is TGTGCCAGCAGTGTGATTAGTGCTGAAGCTTTCTTT.

The rearrangement links TRBV9 to TRBJ2-7, with TRBD2 identical over 7 bases. J was trimmed by 4 bases and V by 0 bases; bases with no gene match: 7. The germline V gene has CDR1 SGDLS and CDR2 YYNGEE. There are 15 residues in the CDR3. The CDR3 DNA reads TGTGCCAGCAGCGTAGGGCCGGGAGGTACGTACGAGCAGTACTTC. Translation: CASSVGPGGTYEQYF.

This clone is a singleton in its sample. The gene calls are TRBV21-1 and TRBJ2-1; the D call TRBD2 from the table was never checked on the DNA. TRBV21-1 is labeled a pseudogene. This CDR3 comprises 14 residues. CDR3 sequence reads: CASSKRGSYNEQFF. As DNA, the CDR3 is TGTGCCAGCAGCAAGCGGGGCTCCTACAATGAGCAGTTCTTC.

V gene TRBV7-2 combines with J gene TRBJ2-7; 11 positions agree with TRBD2. The length of the CDR3 is 16 residues. CDR1 and CDR2 from the germline V gene are SGHTA and FQGNSA. V was pared by 3 bases and J by 2 bases, with 6 bases of the junction left unmatched. DNA for the CDR3: TGTGCCAGCAGCTTGTGGGCTAGCGGGAGGACCTACGAGCAGTACTTC. Translation: CASSLWASGRTYEQYF.

This rearrangement joins TRBV28 to TRBJ2-5; D might be TRBD1 (6 bases). The CDR3 extends over 14 amino acids. V lost 6 bases to trimming and J lost 4 bases, with 15 bases between them. Germline CDR1 and CDR2: MDHEN and SYDVKM. Here the CDR3 reads CASRRYGQTETQYF. The CDR3 bases are TGTGCCAGCAGGAGGTACGGACAGACAGAGACCCAGTACTTC.

The chain joins TRBV9 to TRBJ1-5, with D possibly matching TRBD1 (5 bases). Trimming shortened V by 0 bases and J by 2 bases, and 9 bases separated the two germline ends. The length of the CDR3 is 15 residues. The germline CDR1 and CDR2 sequences are SGDLS and YYNGEE. The CDR3: CASSVEGNRNQPQHF. CDR3 sequence (DNA): TGTGCCAGCAGCGTAGAGGGGAATCGCAATCAGCCCCAGCATTTT.

J is TRBJ2-1 and V is TRBV7-3, with D unresolved. The CDR3 sequence is 13 residues long. From germline, CDR1 is SGHTA and CDR2 FQGTGA. The ends were cut back, 3 bases at V and 4 bases at J, with 7 bases in the middle. CDR3 DNA sequence: TGTGCCAGCAGCTTGGAGTCTTACAATGAGCAGTTCTTC. It translates to CASSLESYNEQFF.

This clone was detected only a few times. The chain joins TRBV28 to TRBJ1-5, with D possibly matching TRBD1 (5 bases). The germline V gene encodes CDR1 MDHEN and CDR2 SYDVKM. V gave up 3 bases and J gave up 10 bases, with 16 bases separating them. The length of the CDR3 is 14 residues. CDR3 amino acids: CASSFSRFGGPQHF. The DNA for the CDR3 is TGTGCCAGCAGTTTTAGTCGTTTCGGGGGACCCCAGCATTTT.

J is TRBJ2-3 and V is TRBV5-1, with 7 bases fitting TRBD1. Germline-derived CDR1 and CDR2 are SGHRS and YFSETQ. V gave up 0 bases and J gave up 1 base; unmatched junction bases: 2. CDR3 length: 15 amino acids. The CDR3 loop reads CASSLAGGGTDTQYF. In nucleotides, the CDR3 is TGCGCCAGCAGCTTGGCAGGGGGAGGCACAGATACGCAGTATTTT.

The chain links TRBV7-8 to TRBJ1-3; 10 nucleotides agree with TRBD1. CDR3 length equals 18 residues. V lost 2 bases, J lost 1 base, and 8 bases stayed unmatched. CDR1 is SGHVS and CDR2 is FQNEAQ in the germline V gene. In DNA, the CDR3 is TGTGCCAGCAGCTTAAGCCCGGGACAGGGGTTTTCTGGAAACACCATATATTTT. This encodes CASSLSPGQGFSGNTIYF.

The chain joins TRBV4-2 to TRBJ2-5, with 12 positions matching TRBD2. The V gene end was trimmed by 4 bases and the J gene end by 1 base; junction bases not matched to a gene: 1. The CDR3 is 15 residues long. Germline loops: CDR1 LGHNA, CDR2 YNFKEQ. The CDR3 DNA follows: TGTGCCAGCAGCCCGACTAGCGGGGGCCAAGAGACCCAGTACTTC. This gives the protein CASSPTSGGQETQYF.

The chain couples TRBV6-6 to TRBJ2-1; 7 bases map to TRBD2. Trimming cost V 10 bases and J 3 bases; bases outside gene matches: 9. This CDR3 comprises 14 residues. Germline V CDR1 and CDR2: MNHNY, SVGAGI (reference sequence). In DNA, the CDR3 is TGTGCCAATCCTCAGCGGGACTACTACAATGAGCAGTTCTTC. Translation gives CANPQRDYYNEQFF.